The next 26 T cell receptor beta chains were all read from a single sample in a study of shared clonotypes between healthy human individuals. Measured with immunoSEQ multiplex PCR; TCRdb has only the in-frame clones, and not every one. Of 2 million to 2.5 million clones listed, under 97% are singletons. The sample comprised naive CD4+ T cells sorted from blood. Indicated subset: CD45RA+ positively selected. The receptors here all came from a man aged 18 to 29 in good health.

About this clone itself: One end of the junction fails to match germline, which may point to a read error. V and J are TRBV7-7 and TRBJ1-3; D unclear. The germline V gene encodes CDR1 SSHAT and CDR2 FNYEAQ (reference sequence). CDR3 length: 16 amino acids. The DNA of the CDR3 is TGTGCTAGCAGCTTGGGAGGACGGGACTCTGGAAACACCATATATTTT. Amino acid sequence: CASSLGGRDSGNTIYF.

V usage is TRBV2 and J usage is TRBJ1-3; D not certain. V dropped 4 bases and J dropped 6 bases, with 4 bases sitting between them. The CDR3 is 11 residues long. Germline assignment: CDR1 SNHLY and CDR2 FYNNEI. CDR3 nucleotides: TGTGCCAGCAGTGCCGTAAACACCATATATTTT. Protein product: CASSAVNTIYF.

The rearrangement uses TRBV6-5 and TRBJ1-4; 7 positions match TRBD1. The J segment lost 8 bases and the V segment lost 8 bases, leaving 11 bases of the junction unmatched. The CDR3 loop spans 14 amino acids. Germline values: CDR1 MNHEY, CDR2 SVGAGI. The CDR3 spells CASRPPGTEEKLFF. The CDR3 DNA sequence: TGTGCCAGCCGTCCTCCCGGGACAGAGGAAAAACTGTTTTTT.

J is TRBJ1-1 and V is TRBV25-1; D ambiguous. The CDR3 spans 14 residues. V lost 1 base and J lost 0, with 6 bases in between. The germline V gene encodes CDR1 MGHDK and CDR2 SYGVNS. DNA for the CDR3: TGTGCCAGCAGTGAATGGTATATGAACACTGAAGCTTTCTTT. Protein product: CASSEWYMNTEAFF. Looking up the rest from reference TRBV25-1 and TRBJ1-1 gives the full variable domain: EADIYQTPRYLVIGTGKKITLECSQTMGHDKMYWYQQDPGMELHLIHYSYGVNSTEKGDLSSESTVSRIRTEHFPLTLESARPSHTSQYLCASSEWYMNTEAFFGQGTRLTVV.

Remarks on this clone: This same CDR3 is encoded by further DNA sequences in the sample. The chain joins TRBV15 to TRBJ2-7; tentative D call: TRBD1 (7 bases). The CDR3 loop spans 13 amino acids. Germline V gene lookup returns CDR1 LNHNV and CDR2 YYDKDF (reference sequence). V dropped 2 bases and J dropped 3 bases, with 8 bases sitting between them. CDR3 loop: CATSRQGGYEQYF. The CDR3 nucleotides are TGTGCCACCAGCAGACAGGGGGGCTACGAGCAGTACTTC.

The rearrangement joins TRBV4-1 to TRBJ2-1, with 9 bases fitting TRBD2. Germline V gene lookup returns CDR1 MGHRA and CDR2 YSYEKL. The length of the CDR3 is 14 residues. J gave up 9 bases and V 1 base, and 4 bases lay outside the gene matches. The CDR3 sequence is CASSQGGTSFEQFF. The CDR3, as DNA: TGCGCCAGCAGCCAAGGAGGGACTAGCTTTGAGCAGTTCTTC.

The rearrangement links TRBV7-9 to TRBJ2-1, with TRBD2 identical over 8 bases. The V segment lost 3 bases and the J segment 8 bases; nucleotides outside the gene matches: 6. Per the germline V gene, CDR1 is SEHNR and CDR2 is FQNEAQ (reference sequence). This CDR3 is built from 14 residues. CDR3 loop: CASSLSGSLDEQFF. For the CDR3, the DNA is TGTGCCAGCAGCTTGAGCGGGAGTCTGGATGAGCAGTTCTTC.

The chain combines TRBV5-1 with TRBJ1-6; TRBD1 matches at 8 bases. Germline CDR1 SGHRS, CDR2 YFSETQ. This CDR3 has 17 amino acids. V lost 4 bases and J lost 2; bases outside the gene matches: 8. The CDR3 sequence is CASSPGTGETYNSPLHF. The DNA for the CDR3 is TGCGCCAGCAGCCCCGGGACAGGAGAGACCTATAATTCACCCCTCCACTTT.

J is TRBJ2-3 and V is TRBV6-1; a possible D gene is TRBD2 (5 bases). Looked up from germline, CDR1 is MNHNS and CDR2 is SASEGT. Between the trimmed V and J ends, which lost 6 bases and 0 bases, there was a span of 13 bases. CDR3 length: 15 residues. The CDR3 sequence: CASRDDRDSTDTQYF. The DNA for the CDR3 is TGTGCCAGCAGGGACGATCGGGATAGCACAGATACGCAGTATTTT.

For this clone: This CDR3 is also generated by other DNA sequences in the sample. The chain combines TRBV6-6 with TRBJ2-7, with 7 bases that match TRBD1. Germline trimming cut 4 bases from V and 2 bases from J; bases unmatched to any gene: 8. From germline, CDR1 is MNHNY and CDR2 SVGAGI (reference sequence). The CDR3 covers 15 residues. CDR3 in amino acids: CASSSPGQGAYEQYF. The DNA of the CDR3 is TGTGCCAGCAGTTCCCCCGGGCAGGGGGCCTACGAGCAGTACTTC.

This chain joins TRBV4-3 and TRBJ2-7; D is possibly TRBD1 (5 bases). Germline V CDR1 and CDR2: LGHNA, YSLEER. The CDR3 is 14 residues long. With 0 bases removed from V and 2 bases from J, the gap between germline ends came to 8 bases. DNA of the CDR3: TGCGCCAGCAGCCAAGAAGCGACAGCCTACGAGCAGTACTTC. Amino acid sequence: CASSQEATAYEQYF.

The rearrangement joins TRBV15 to TRBJ2-7; D perhaps matches TRBD2 (6 bases). Trimming stripped 1 base from V and 4 bases from J, with 17 bases between. The CDR3 spans 16 residues. CDR1 and CDR2 (germline): LNHNV, YYDKDF (reference sequence). CDR3 nucleotide sequence: TGTGCCACCAGCAGAGGTAGGGGAGGCCGTGCGTACGAGCAGTACTTC. Translation: CATSRGRGGRAYEQYF.

The CDR3 sequence: CASSYGGQNTEAFF. DNA for the CDR3: TGTGCCAGCAGTTACGGAGGGCAGAACACTGAAGCTTTCTTT. The rearrangement links TRBV6-5 to TRBJ1-1; unclear D gene. The CDR3 loop spans 14 amino acids. Trimming removed 2 bases at V and 1 base at J, with 8 bases between. Germline V lookup: CDR1 MNHEY, CDR2 SVGAGI.

V and J are TRBV5-8 and TRBJ1-5; 7 bases match TRBD1. The CDR3 loop spans 16 amino acids. The germline V gene has CDR1 SGHTS and CDR2 YDEGEE. After removal of 4 bases from V and 2 bases from J, the junction contained 9 bases not matched to a gene. CDR3 region: CASSLTGTLGNQPQHF. The DNA of the CDR3 is TGTGCCAGCAGCCTGACAGGGACACTAGGCAATCAGCCCCAGCATTTT.

J is TRBJ1-1 and V is TRBV7-2; possibly TRBD1 for D (5 bases). Germline CDR1 reads SGHTA; CDR2 reads FQGNSA. Trimming removed 1 base at V and 6 bases at J, with 9 bases between. The CDR3 is 13 amino acids. The CDR3: CASSLGRVAEAFF. Here the CDR3 DNA reads TGTGCCAGCAGCTTAGGCAGGGTCGCTGAAGCTTTCTTT. Based on the CDR3 plus reference TRBV7-2 and TRBJ1-1, the full variable domain is GAGVSQSPSNKVTEKGKDVELRCDPISGHTALYWYRQSLGQGLEFLIYFQGNSAPDKSGLPSDRFSAERTGGSVSTLTIQRTQQEDSAVYLCASSLGRVAEAFFGQGTRLTVV.

The chain has TRBV2 and TRBJ2-2, with D tentatively TRBD2 (5 bases). This CDR3 is 15 amino acids long. Germline CDR1 is SNHLY and CDR2 is FYNNEI. The V gene lost 0 bases and the J gene lost 7 bases, with 12 bases spanning the gap. CDR3 sequence reads: CASSEALPGIGELFF. The CDR3, as DNA: TGTGCCAGCAGTGAAGCGCTTCCGGGGATCGGGGAGCTGTTTTTT.

Here the CDR3 DNA reads TGTGCCAGCAGCCAAGACAGGGGGAATAGCTACACCTTC. Amino acids: CASSQDRGNSYTF. The chain uses TRBV14 and TRBJ1-2; 7 nucleotides match TRBD1. J lost 9 bases, V lost 0 bases, and 4 bases had no gene match. The CDR3 totals 13 residues. CDR1 SGHDN and CDR2 FVKESK come from the germline V gene.

In its sample, this clone was seen a few times. The chain couples TRBV5-4 to TRBJ2-3; 8 bases fit TRBD2. Germline V lookup: CDR1 SGHNT, CDR2 YYREEE (reference sequence). The CDR3 has 16 amino acids. J gave up 1 base and V 0 bases, and 4 bases lay outside the gene matches. The CDR3 bases are TGTGCCAGCAGCTTGGCCGGGACTAGGGGCACAGATACGCAGTATTTT. Translating it yields CASSLAGTRGTDTQYF.

The chain combines TRBV28 with TRBJ1-5; TRBD1 aligns across 8 bases. The CDR3 has 17 amino acids. Germline V lookup: CDR1 MDHEN, CDR2 SYDVKM. V was pared by 5 bases and J by 2 bases, with 11 bases of the junction left unmatched. The CDR3 DNA reads as TGTGCCAGCAGTGACGGACAGGGAGGAGGCCGCAATCAGCCCCAGCATTTT. Its protein is CASSDGQGGGRNQPQHF.

This rearrangement joins TRBV9 to TRBJ2-7; 9 positions agree with TRBD2. CDR1 is SGDLS and CDR2 is YYNGEE in the germline V gene. J lost 5 bases, V lost 0 bases, and 9 bases had no gene match. The CDR3 loop spans 16 amino acids. The DNA for the CDR3 is TGTGCCAGCAGCGTAGCCGGGACTAGCCGGCTCGACGAGCAGTACTTC. Residues: CASSVAGTSRLDEQYF.

The V and J genes are TRBV6-6 and TRBJ2-3; TRBD2 matches at 13 bases. With V trimmed by 6 bases and J by 4 bases, 4 bases remained unmatched. Germline CDR1 is MNHNY and CDR2 is SVGAGI (reference sequence). This CDR3 is built from 15 residues. CDR3 residues: CASRTGLAGADTQYF. The CDR3 DNA is TGTGCCAGCAGAACCGGACTAGCGGGAGCAGATACGCAGTATTTT.

The V and J genes are TRBV9 and TRBJ1-2; no clear D. The length of the CDR3 is 15 residues. Deletions cut 0 bases from V and 7 bases from J, with 16 bases between. The germline CDR1 and CDR2 sequences are SGDLS and YYNGEE. DNA of the CDR3: TGTGCCAGCAGCGTAGATGGTCCGAGGGTGGGTGGCTACACCTTC. Translated, it gives CASSVDGPRVGGYTF. The full variable domain, its missing parts supplied by reference TRBV9 and TRBJ1-2, is DSGVTQTPKHLITATGQRVTLRCSPRSGDLSVYWYQQSLDQGLQFLIQYYNGEERAKGNILERFSAQQFPDLHSELNLSSLELGDSALYFCASSVDGPRVGGYTFGSGTRLTVV.

The chain couples TRBV6-1 to TRBJ1-2, with 7 bases identical to TRBD1. Per the germline V gene, CDR1 is MNHNS and CDR2 is SASEGT. Trimming cost V 0 bases and J 6 bases; bases outside gene matches: 7. This CDR3 spans 15 amino acids. CDR3 nucleotides: TGTGCCAGCAGTGAAGCGGTGCAGGGGGTGGATGGCTACACCTTC. Protein sequence: CASSEAVQGVDGYTF.

V and J are TRBV6-5 and TRBJ1-4; possibly TRBD1 for D (6 bases). Per the germline V gene, CDR1 is MNHEY and CDR2 is SVGAGI. V shed 5 bases and J shed 14 bases, with 18 bases lying between them. This CDR3 is built from 13 residues. The CDR3 is CASSIPGTRLLFF. The CDR3 region has the DNA TGTGCCAGCAGTATCCCCGGGACAAGACTCCTGTTTTTT.

The chain employs TRBV28 and TRBJ1-1; D is possibly TRBD1 (5 bases). CDR1 and CDR2 (germline): MDHEN, SYDVKM. Trimming removed 4 bases from V and 7 bases from J, with 19 bases in between. CDR3 length: 15 residues. Here the CDR3 reads CASSSLRGRGVEAFF. The CDR3 DNA follows: TGTGCCAGCAGTTCACTTCGGGGCCGGGGGGTTGAAGCTTTCTTT.

The J gene is TRBJ2-1, the V gene TRBV18; the match to TRBD2 covers 7 bases. Germline CDR1 KGHSH, CDR2 LQKENI. J was trimmed by 0 bases and V by 1 base; bases with no gene match: 6. This CDR3 has 17 residues. DNA of the CDR3: TGTGCCAGCTCACCACTGGGACTACCTAGCTCCTACAATGAGCAGTTCTTC. It specifies CASSPLGLPSSYNEQFF.